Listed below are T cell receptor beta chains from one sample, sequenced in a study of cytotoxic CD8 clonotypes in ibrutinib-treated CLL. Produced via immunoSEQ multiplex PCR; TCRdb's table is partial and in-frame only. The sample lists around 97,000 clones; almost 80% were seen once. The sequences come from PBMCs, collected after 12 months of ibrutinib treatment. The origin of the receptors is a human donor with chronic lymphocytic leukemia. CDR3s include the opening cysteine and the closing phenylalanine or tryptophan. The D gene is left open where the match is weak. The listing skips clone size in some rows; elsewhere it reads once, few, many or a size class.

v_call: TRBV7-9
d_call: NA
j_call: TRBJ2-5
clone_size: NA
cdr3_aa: CASSSAGTQPAAQYF
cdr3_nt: TGTGCCAGCAGTAGTGCCGGGACTCAGCCTGCGGCCCAGTACTTC

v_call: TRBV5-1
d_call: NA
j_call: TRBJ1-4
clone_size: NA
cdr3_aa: CASSWTGEGRVGEKLFF
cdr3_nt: TGCGCCAGCAGCTGGACCGGCGAAGGGAGGGTCGGTGAAAAACTGTTTTTT

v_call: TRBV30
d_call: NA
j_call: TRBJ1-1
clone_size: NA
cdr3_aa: CAWSNRAYTEAFF
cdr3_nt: TGTGCCTGGAGTAACAGAGCCTACACTGAAGCTTTCTTT

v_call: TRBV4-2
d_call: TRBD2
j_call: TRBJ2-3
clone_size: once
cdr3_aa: CASSEEPSGGTDTQYF
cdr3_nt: TGTGCCAGCAGCGAAGAACCTAGCGGGGGTACAGATACGCAGTATTTT

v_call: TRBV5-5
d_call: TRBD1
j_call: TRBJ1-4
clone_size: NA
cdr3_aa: CASSLNRGGNEKLFF
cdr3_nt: TGTGCCAGCAGCCTCAACAGGGGAGGGAACGAAAAACTGTTTTTT

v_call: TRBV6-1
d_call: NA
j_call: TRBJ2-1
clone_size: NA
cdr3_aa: CASIKTSSYNEQFF
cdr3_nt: TGTGCCAGCATAAAGACTAGTTCCTACAATGAGCAGTTCTTC

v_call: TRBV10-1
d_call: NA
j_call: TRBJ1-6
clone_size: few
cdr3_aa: CASKSRGGARNSPLHF
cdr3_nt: TGCGCCAGCAAATCCCGCGGGGGGGCTCGGAATTCACCCCTCCACTTT

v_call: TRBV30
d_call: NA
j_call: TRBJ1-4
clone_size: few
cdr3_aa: CAWSVGEKLFF
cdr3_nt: TGTGCCTGGAGTGTAGGTGAAAAACTGTTTTTT

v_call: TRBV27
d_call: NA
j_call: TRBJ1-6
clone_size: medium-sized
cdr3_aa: CASGFQGHSPLHF
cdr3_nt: TGTGCCAGCGGTTTCCAGGGCCATTCACCCCTCCACTTT

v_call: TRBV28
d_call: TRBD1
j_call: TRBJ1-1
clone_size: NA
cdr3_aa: CASSAHEGQGRTEAFF
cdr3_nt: TGTGCCAGCAGCGCCCATGAGGGACAGGGGAGGACTGAAGCTTTCTTT

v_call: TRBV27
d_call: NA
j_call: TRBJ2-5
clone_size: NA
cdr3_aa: CASSYRVRSETQYF
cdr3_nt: TGTGCCAGCAGTTACAGGGTAAGGTCAGAGACCCAGTACTTC

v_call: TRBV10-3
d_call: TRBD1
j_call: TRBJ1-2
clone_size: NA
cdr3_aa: CAISESIQQGSAGYTF
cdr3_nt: TGTGCCATCAGTGAGTCGATCCAACAGGGGTCTGCTGGCTACACCTTC

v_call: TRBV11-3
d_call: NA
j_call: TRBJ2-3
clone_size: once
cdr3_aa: CASSLRTDTQYF
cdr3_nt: TGTGCCAGCAGCTTAAGGACAGATACGCAGTATTTT

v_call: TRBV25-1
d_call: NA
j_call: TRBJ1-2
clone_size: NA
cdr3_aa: CASSDPRDSSNYGYTF
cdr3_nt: TGTGCCAGCAGTGATCCCCGGGACTCTTCTAACTATGGCTACACCTTC

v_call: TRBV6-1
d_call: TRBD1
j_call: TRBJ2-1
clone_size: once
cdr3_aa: CASSEMGTGSNEQFF
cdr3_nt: TGTGCCAGCAGTGAAATGGGGACAGGGAGCAATGAGCAGTTCTTC

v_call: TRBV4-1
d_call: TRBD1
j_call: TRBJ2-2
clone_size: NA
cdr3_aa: CASSRGWGQGGTGELFF
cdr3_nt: TGCGCCAGCAGCCGGGGCTGGGGACAGGGAGGCACCGGGGAGCTGTTTTTT

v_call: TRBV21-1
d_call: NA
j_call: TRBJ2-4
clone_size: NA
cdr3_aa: CASSKAFSAAKNIQYF
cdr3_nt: TGTGCCAGCAGCAAAGCATTTTCTGCAGCCAAAAACATTCAGTACTTC

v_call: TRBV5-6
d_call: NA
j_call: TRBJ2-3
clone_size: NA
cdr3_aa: CASSRAEGRPTDTQYF
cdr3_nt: TGTGCCAGCAGCCGAGCGGAGGGACGCCCCACAGATACGCAGTATTTT

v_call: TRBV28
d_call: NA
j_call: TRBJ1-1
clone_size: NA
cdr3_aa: CASSLEGAVVNTEAFF
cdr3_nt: TGTGCCAGCAGTTTGGAGGGAGCGGTTGTTAACACTGAAGCTTTCTTT

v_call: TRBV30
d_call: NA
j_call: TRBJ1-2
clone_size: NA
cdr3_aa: CAWSVRVAGANYGYTF
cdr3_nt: TGTGCCTGGAGTGTACGAGTGGCAGGAGCTAACTATGGCTACACCTTC

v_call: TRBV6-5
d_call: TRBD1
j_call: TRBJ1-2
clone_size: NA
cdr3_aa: CASSYRQTGNYGYTF
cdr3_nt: TGTGCCAGCAGTTACCGTCAGACAGGGAACTATGGCTACACCTTC

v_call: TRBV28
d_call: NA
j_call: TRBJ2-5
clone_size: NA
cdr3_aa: CASSSRSGVTKGRQAQETQYF
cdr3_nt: TGTGCCAGCAGTTCCCGGTCAGGGGTGACCAAAGGAAGACAAGCGCAAGAGACCCAGTACTTC

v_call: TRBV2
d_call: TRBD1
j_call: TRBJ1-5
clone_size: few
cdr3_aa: CASSSGRGDQPQHF
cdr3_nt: TGTGCCAGCAGTTCGGGCAGGGGGGATCAGCCCCAGCATTTT

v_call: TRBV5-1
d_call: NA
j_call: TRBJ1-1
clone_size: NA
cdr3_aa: CASSLDLNTEAFF
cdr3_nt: TGCGCCAGCAGCTTGGATCTGAACACTGAAGCTTTCTTT

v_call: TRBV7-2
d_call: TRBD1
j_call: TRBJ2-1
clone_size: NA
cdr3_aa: CASSLSTGLGNEQFF
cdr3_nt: TGTGCCAGCAGCCTTTCGACAGGGTTAGGTAATGAGCAGTTCTTC

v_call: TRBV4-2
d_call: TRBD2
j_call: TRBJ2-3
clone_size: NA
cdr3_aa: CASSQDELAGGRGDTQYF
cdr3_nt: TGTGCCAGCAGCCAAGATGAGCTAGCGGGGGGCCGAGGGGATACGCAGTATTTT

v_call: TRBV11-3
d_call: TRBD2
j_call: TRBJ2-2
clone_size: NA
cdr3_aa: CASSTGLATGELFF
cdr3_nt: TGTGCCAGCAGCACGGGACTAGCGACCGGGGAGCTGTTTTTT

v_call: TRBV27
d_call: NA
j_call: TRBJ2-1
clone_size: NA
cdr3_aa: CASSLSPQGFFSNQQFF
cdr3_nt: TGTGCCAGCAGTTTATCCCCGCAGGGTTTCTTTAGCAATCAGCAGTTCTTC

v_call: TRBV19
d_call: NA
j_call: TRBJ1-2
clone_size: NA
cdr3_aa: CASSRSYGYTF
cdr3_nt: TGTGCCAGTAGTAGGAGCTATGGCTACACCTTC

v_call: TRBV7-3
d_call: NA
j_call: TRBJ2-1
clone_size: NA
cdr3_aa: CASSFTSYNEQFF
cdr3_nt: TGTGCCAGCAGCTTCACCTCCTACAATGAGCAGTTCTTC

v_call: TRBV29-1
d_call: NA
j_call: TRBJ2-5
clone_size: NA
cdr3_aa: CSVKGRETQYF
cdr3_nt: TGCAGCGTTAAAGGGCGCGAGACCCAGTACTTC

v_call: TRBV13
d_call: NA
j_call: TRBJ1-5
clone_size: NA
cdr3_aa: CASSLGGRVLSSPQHF
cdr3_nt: TGTGCCAGCAGCTTAGGGGGCCGGGTTTTATCATCGCCCCAGCATTTT

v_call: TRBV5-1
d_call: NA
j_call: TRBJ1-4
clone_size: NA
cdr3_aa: CASSLRGPGTNEKLFF
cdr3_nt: TGCGCCAGCAGCTTGCGGGGGCCGGGTACTAATGAAAAACTGTTTTTT

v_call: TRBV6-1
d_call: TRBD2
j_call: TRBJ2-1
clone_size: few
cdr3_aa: CASSPTSFNEQFF
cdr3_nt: TGTGCCAGCAGCCCGACTAGCTTCAATGAGCAGTTCTTC

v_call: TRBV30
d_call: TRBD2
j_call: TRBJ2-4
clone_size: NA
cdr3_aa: CAWSVQGLAGGGAKNIQYF
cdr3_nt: TGTGCCTGGAGTGTACAAGGGCTAGCGGGGGGAGGAGCCAAAAACATTCAGTACTTC

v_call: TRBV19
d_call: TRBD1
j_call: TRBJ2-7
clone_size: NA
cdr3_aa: CASSVGTGANEQYF
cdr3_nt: TGTGCCAGTAGTGTCGGGACAGGGGCAAACGAGCAGTACTTC

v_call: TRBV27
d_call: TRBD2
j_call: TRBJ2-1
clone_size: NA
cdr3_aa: CASSFAAGGLFYEQFF
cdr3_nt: TGTGCCAGCAGTTTTGCGGCGGGGGGTTTATTCTATGAGCAGTTCTTC

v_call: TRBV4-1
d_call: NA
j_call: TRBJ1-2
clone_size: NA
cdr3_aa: CASSQVEGDYGYTF
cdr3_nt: TGCGCCAGCAGCCAAGTGGAAGGGGACTATGGCTACACCTTC

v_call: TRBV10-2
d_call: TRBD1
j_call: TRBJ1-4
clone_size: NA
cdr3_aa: CASSRDRDEKLFF
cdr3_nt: TGCGCCAGCAGCCGGGACAGGGATGAAAAACTGTTTTTT

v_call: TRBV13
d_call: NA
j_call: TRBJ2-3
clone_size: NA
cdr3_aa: CAFSSNPSTDTQYF
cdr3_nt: TGTGCCTTCTCGTCGAACCCTAGCACAGATACGCAGTATTTT

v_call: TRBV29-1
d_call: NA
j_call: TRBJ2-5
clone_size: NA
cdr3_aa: CSVVIETQYF
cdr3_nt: TGCAGCGTTGTAATAGAGACCCAGTACTTC

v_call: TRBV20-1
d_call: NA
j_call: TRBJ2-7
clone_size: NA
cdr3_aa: CSATDKDEQYF
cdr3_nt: TGCAGTGCTACCGACAAGGACGAGCAGTACTTC

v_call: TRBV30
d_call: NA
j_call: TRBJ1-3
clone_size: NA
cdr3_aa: CAWSTRAGNTIYF
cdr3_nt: TGTGCCTGGAGTACCAGGGCTGGAAACACCATATATTTT

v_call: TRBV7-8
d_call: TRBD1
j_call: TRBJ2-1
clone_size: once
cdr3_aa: CASSLRDSNNEQFF
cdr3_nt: TGTGCCAGCAGCCTCCGGGACAGCAACAATGAGCAGTTCTTC

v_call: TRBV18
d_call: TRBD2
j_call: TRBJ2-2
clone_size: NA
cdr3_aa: CASSPPSGGPENTGELFF
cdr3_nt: TGTGCCAGCTCACCACCCAGCGGGGGGCCCGAGAACACCGGGGAGCTGTTTTTT

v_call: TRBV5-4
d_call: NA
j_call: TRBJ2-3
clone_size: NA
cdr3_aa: CASTRRDVPSSTDTQYF
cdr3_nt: TGTGCCAGCACCCGTCGGGATGTACCCTCTAGCACAGATACGCAGTATTTT

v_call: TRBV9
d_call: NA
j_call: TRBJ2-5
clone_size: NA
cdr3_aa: CASSVGFEGRYF
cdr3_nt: TGTGCCAGCAGCGTAGGATTTGAAGGCCGGTACTTC

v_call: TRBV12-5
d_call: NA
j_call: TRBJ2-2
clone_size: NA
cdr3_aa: CASGSGFRELFF
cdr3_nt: TGTGCTAGTGGTTCAGGGTTCAGGGAGCTGTTTTTT

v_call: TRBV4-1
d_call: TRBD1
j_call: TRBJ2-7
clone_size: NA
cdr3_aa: CASSQEPTGGPYEQYF
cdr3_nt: TGCGCCAGCAGCCAAGAGCCGACAGGGGGCCCCTACGAGCAGTACTTC

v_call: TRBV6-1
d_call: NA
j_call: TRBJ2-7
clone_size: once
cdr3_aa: CASSRQDDYEQYF
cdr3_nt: TGTGCCAGCAGCCGACAGGATGACTACGAGCAGTACTTC

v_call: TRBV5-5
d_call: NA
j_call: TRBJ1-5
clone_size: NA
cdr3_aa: CASSFYQGGQPQHF
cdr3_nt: TGTGCCAGCAGCTTCTATCAGGGTGGGCAGCCCCAGCATTTT

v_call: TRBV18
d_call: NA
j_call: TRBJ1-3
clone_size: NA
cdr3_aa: CASSPRTRAGNTIYF
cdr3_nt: TGTGCCAGCTCACCACGGACCAGGGCTGGAAACACCATATATTTT

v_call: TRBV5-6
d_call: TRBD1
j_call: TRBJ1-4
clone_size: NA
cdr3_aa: CASSLVDRPREKLFF
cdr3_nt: TGTGCCAGCAGCTTGGTGGACAGGCCTCGTGAAAAACTGTTTTTT

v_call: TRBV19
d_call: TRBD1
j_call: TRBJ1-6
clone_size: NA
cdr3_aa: CASKTGDNSPLHF
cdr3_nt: TGTGCCAGTAAGACAGGGGATAATTCACCCCTCCACTTT

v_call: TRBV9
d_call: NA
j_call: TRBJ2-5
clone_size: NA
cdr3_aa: CASSTHGAETQYF
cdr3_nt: TGTGCCAGCAGCACACATGGGGCAGAGACCCAGTACTTC

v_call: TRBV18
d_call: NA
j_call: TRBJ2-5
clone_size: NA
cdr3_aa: CASSLDSQETQYF
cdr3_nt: TGTGCCAGCTCACTCGACAGCCAAGAGACCCAGTACTTC

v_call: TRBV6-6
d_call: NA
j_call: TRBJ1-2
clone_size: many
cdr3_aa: CASSYEGRGYTF
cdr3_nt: TGTGCCAGCAGTTACGAGGGTCGGGGCTACACCTTC

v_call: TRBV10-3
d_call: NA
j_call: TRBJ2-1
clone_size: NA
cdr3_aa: CAISPQGGGSSYNEQFF
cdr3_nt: TGTGCCATCAGTCCCCAAGGGGGGGGCAGCTCCTACAATGAGCAGTTCTTC

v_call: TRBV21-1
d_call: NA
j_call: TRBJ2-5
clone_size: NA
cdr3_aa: CASSKALETQYF
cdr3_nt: TGTGCCAGCAGCAAAGCGCTGGAGACCCAGTACTTC